The following is a T cell receptor (delta chain) sequence with its context. Ten or more counts support this clone. Its target antigen remains unknown. TCRdb lists the protein of a much larger clone for this DNA, which differs at residue 4, so this is likely a read error; the protein given here is translated from the DNA itself. This specimen comes from a study of γδ T cells in repeated Plasmodium falciparum infection (dated by TCRdb to the early 2020s). With regard to the full study: The natural-infection arm enrolled Malian children exposed to intense seasonal malaria transmission, compared against age and gender matched Australian children. Malian gammadelta TCR repertoires were analysed cross-sectionally during no-transmission periods and longitudinally across acute febrile malaria episodes. Five malaria-naive U.S. adults underwent four controlled human malaria infections by bites from P. falciparum NF54-infected Anopheles stephensi mosquitoes over around 590 days. Samples were collected from controlled-infection subjects at baseline, immediately before selected infections, and 21 days after each infection. The study looked at how repeated Plasmodium falciparum infection shapes the human gammadelta T cell repertoire, using both natural infection in Mali and controlled human malaria infection.

Overall study results and their limits: Compared with the repertoires of Australian children, the Vdelta2-negative gammadelta TCR repertoires of Malian children appeared more clonally expanded, less diverse and less shared. The Malian cohort was drawn from a small rural village made up mostly of one ethnic group, which limits generalizability. In Vdelta2-negative, largely Vdelta1+, gammadelta TCR repertoires, repeated controlled infections appeared to drive waves of new clonotype selection. Across time and infection, the Vgamma9/Vdelta2+ TCR repertoires showed a highly stable polyclonal makeup, with many TCRgamma sequences overlapping between individuals. Analysis of inter-individual variability in gammadelta T cell responses was limited by the small size of the controlled-infection cohort.

Library generation was performed with multiplex PCR. The reads were generated on an Illumina MiSeq. From each sorted gammadelta T cell sample, both TCR gamma (TRG) and TCR delta (TRD) chains were sequenced. The paper's processing steps were these. Clonotype tree plots, accumulated frequency of the top 20 clonotypes, diversity index (DI) and D75 metrics were included in the repertoire analyses. For TCRdb, the public reads were processed anew by CATT, and duplicate DNA sequences were folded into one row. These V and J calls derive from TCRdb rather than the authors' analysis. Across this sample there are 50,000 to 65,000 delta-chain clones, with roughly 1.8% seen only once. The ten largest clones capture approximately 16% of the sample. Trimming accounts for 5 bases at V and 0 bases at J, while the number of junction bases matched to no gene is 49. The germline V gene supplies CDR1 GEAIGNYY and CDR2 EKD. From the cysteine up to the phenylalanine, the CDR3 has a length of 29 residues. Only CDR3 DNA is held: 87 bases, read in frame from base 1.

Vgamma9/Vdelta2+ and Vdelta2-negative gammadelta T cell populations were flow-sorted from peripheral blood mononuclear cells for bulk TCR repertoire analysis. This TCR derives from a pool of human donors (malaria-infected and uninfected, not separated). The chain joins TRDV2 to TRDJ1, with 8 bases in between that match TRDD3. Input material: gamma-delta T cells from blood. Here the CDR3 is given as CACGPAFRPNGVEPLLGADADLYTDKLIF. The DNA sequence is given as TGTGCCTGTGGCCCTGCCTTCCGGCCCAATGGAGTAGAGCCCTTACTGGGGGCCGACGCTGACCTATACACCGATAAACTCATCTTT.